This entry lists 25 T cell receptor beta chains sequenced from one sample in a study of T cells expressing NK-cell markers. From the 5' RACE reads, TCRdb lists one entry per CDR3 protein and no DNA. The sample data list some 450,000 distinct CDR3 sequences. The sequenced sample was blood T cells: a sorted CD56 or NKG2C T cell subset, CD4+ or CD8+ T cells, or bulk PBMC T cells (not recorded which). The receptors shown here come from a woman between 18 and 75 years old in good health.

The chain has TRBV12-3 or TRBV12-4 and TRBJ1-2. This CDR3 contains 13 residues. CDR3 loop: CASSLWANYGYTF.

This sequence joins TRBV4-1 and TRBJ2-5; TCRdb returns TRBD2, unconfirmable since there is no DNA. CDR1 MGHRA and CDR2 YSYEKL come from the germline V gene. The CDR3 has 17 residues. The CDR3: CASSQDRGGGLQETQYF.

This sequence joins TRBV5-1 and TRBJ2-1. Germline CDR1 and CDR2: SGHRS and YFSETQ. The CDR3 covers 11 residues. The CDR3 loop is CASSGVNEQFF.

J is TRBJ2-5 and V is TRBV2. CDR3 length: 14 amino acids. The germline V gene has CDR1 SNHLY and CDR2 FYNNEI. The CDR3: CASRADKYQETQYF.

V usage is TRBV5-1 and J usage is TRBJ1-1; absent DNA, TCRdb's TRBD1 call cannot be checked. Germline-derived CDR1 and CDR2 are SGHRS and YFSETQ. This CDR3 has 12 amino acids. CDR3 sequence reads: CASSLMGAEGFF.

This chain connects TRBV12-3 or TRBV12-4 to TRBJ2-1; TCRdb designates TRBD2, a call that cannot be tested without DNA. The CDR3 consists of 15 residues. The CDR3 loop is CASRERESSYNEQFF.

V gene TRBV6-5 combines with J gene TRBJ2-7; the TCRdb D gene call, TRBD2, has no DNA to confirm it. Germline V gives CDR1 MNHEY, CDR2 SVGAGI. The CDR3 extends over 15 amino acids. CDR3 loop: CASSYRTSGLNEQYF.

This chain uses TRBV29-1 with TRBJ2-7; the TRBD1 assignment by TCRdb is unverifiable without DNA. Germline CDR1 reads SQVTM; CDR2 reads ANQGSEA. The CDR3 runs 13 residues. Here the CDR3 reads CSAGQGGRSEQYF.

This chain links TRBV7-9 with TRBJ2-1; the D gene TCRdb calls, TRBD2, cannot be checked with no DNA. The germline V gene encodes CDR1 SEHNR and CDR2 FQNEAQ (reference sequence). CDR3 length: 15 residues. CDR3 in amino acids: CASSALAGVNNEQFF.

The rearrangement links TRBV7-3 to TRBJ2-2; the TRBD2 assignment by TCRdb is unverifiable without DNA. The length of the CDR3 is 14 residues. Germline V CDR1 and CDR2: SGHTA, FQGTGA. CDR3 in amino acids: CASSLTAGSGELFF.

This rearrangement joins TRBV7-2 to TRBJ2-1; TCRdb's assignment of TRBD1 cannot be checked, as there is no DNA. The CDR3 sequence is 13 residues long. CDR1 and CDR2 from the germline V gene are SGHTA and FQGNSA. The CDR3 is CASSNQGGNEQFF. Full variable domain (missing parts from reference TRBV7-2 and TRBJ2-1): GAGVSQSPSNKVTEKGKDVELRCDPISGHTALYWYRQSLGQGLEFLIYFQGNSAPDKSGLPSDRFSAERTGGSVSTLTIQRTQQEDSAVYLCASSNQGGNEQFFGPGTRLTVL.

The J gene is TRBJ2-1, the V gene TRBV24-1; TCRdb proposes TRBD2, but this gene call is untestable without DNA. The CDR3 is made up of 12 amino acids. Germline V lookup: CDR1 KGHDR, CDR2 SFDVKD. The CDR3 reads CATGREGNEQFF.

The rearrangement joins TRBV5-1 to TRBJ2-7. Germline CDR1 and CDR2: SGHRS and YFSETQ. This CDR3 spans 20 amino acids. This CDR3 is CASSLGSRAPPAHRRYEQYF.

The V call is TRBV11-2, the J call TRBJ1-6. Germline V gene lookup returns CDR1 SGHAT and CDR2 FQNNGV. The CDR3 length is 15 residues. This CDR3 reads CASTLSAGIGSPLHF.

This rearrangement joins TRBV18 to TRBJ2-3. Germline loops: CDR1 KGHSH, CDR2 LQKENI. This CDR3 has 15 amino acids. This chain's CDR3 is CASSPGVLTTDTQYF.

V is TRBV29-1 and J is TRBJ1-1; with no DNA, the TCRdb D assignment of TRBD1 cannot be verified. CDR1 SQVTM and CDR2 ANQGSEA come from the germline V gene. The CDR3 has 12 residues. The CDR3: CSVVGGQPEAFF.

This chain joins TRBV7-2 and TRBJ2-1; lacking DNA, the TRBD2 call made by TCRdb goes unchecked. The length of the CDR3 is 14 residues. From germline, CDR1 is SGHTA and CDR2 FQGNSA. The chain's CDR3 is CASRMWSSGNEQFF.

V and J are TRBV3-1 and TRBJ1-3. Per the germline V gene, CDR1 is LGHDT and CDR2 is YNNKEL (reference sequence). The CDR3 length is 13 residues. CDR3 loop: CASSQTDGNTIYF.

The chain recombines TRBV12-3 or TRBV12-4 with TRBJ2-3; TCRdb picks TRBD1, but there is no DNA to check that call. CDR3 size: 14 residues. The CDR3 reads CASSRGKGTDTQYF.

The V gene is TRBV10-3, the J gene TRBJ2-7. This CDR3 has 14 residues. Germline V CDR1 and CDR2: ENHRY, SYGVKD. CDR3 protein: CAISESGGTYEQYF.

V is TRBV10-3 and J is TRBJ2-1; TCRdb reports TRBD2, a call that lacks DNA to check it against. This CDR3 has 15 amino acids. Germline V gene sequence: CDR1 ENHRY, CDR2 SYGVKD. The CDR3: CAISSIAGVQNEQFF.

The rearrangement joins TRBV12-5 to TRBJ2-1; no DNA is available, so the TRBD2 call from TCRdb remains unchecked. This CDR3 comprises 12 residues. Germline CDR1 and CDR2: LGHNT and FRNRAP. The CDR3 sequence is CASHAGGNEQFF.

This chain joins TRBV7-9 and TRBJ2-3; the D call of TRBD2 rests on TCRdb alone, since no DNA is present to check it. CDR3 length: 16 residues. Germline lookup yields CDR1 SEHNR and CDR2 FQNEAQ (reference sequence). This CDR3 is CASSLAFGSEFDTQYF.

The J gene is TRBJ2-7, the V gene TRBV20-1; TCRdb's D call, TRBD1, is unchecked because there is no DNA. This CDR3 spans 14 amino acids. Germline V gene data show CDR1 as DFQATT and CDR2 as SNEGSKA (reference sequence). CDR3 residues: CSARDTGRGYEQYF.

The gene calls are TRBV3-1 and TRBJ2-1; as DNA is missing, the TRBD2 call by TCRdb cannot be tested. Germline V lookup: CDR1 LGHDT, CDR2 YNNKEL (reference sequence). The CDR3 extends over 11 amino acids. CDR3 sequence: CASSDIAGQFF.